The present T cell receptor (beta chain) was sequenced within a study of blood T cell repertoires in COVID-19. Study information: From the United States, Italy and Spain came samples of acute and convalescent COVID-19. PBMCs, B-cell-depleted T cells, or T cells were the source of the cDNA or gDNA that made up the material.

As originally analysed: Amplification of reference gene primers was used by the study to estimate nucleated cell counts. The assay was immunoSEQ multiplex PCR, and TCRdb's table has in-frame clones only and misses some. V and J calls and clone size follow that table, whereas D and trimming were derived from the DNA. The data contain 40,000 to 60,000 clones, over 85% of them singletons. The CDR3 contains 16 residues. The V gene's germline CDR1 is SQVTM and CDR2 ANQGSEA. After removal of 3 bases from V and 0 bases from J, the junction contained 6 bases not matched to a gene. V is TRBV29-1 and J is TRBJ2-3; 10 bases are shared with TRBD2. Material for sequencing was peripheral blood. This TCR was recovered from a human donor in a cohort sampled during active COVID-19. The CDR3 DNA reads as TGCAGCGTTGAGCTTCTAGCGGGAGTGAGCACAGATACGCAGTATTTT. Translation: CSVELLAGVSTDTQYF.